This T cell receptor (beta chain) was captured by sequencing in a study of vaccination effects on CD4 cells after COVID-19. V lost 4 bases and J lost 4; bases outside the gene matches: 5. This CDR3 comprises 14 residues. Per germline, CDR1 SGHRS and CDR2 YFSETQ. On this clone: Its antigen is not known.

General study points: Convalescent patients numbered few in the study; early post-infection timepoints were missing entirely.

Isolating CD4+ T cells followed about 11 days of culture. Participants completed two doses of the BNT162b2 or mRNA-1273 vaccine. Method: immunoSEQ multiplex PCR; TCRdb's copy keeps in-frame clones and lacks some. The sample yields tens of thousands of clones, approximately 80% seen once. Sequencing was performed on CD4+ T cells from PBMCs cultured without peptide, taken after COVID-19 vaccination. This receptor was identified in a human donor who received a COVID-19 vaccine. This chain links TRBV5-1 with TRBJ2-3; 8 bases fit TRBD1. DNA for the CDR3: TGCGCCAGCAGCCTGGACAGGGCGGCAGATACGCAGTATTTT. Residues: CASSLDRAADTQYF.